This TCR beta chain comes out of a study of blood T cell repertoires in COVID-19. Study-wide context: Researchers got acute and convalescent COVID-19 samples from the United States, Italy and Spain. Sources were T cells, B-cell-depleted T cells, or PBMCs; the material itself was cDNA or gDNA.

Study processing details: The authors estimated nucleated cell counts from reference gene primer amplification. Sequenced by immunoSEQ multiplex PCR; TCRdb stores in-frame clones only, minus some. V and J calls and clone size are copied from that table; D and trimming were computed from the DNA. The data hold just over 150,000 clones, with approximately 82% observed a single time. This CDR3 contains 13 residues. Germline CDR1 reads KGHSH; CDR2 reads LQKENI. The V end was cut by 3 bases, the J end by 2 bases, with 6 bases between. The receptor was isolated from a woman aged 45-60 years with acute or convalescent COVID-19. The chain employs TRBV18 and TRBJ2-3; D is uncertain. The specimen sequenced was peripheral blood. The CDR3 reads CASSPLFTDTQYF. CDR3 DNA: TGTGCCAGCTCACCCCTCTTCACAGATACGCAGTATTTT.